This T cell receptor beta chain stems from a study of vaccination effects on CD4 cells after COVID-19. Findings and caveats of the study: Sampling in the study covered few convalescent patients and included no early post-infection timepoints. Infection- and vaccine-induced clones contracted markedly late after vaccination.

Assay: immunoSEQ multiplex PCR; the TCRdb copy retains only in-frame clones and omits some. The sample contains 50,000 or so clones, 65% to 80% of which appear only once. Following 10 days of culture, CD4+ T cells were isolated. Absence of prior SARS-CoV-2 infection characterized the vaccine recipients, who showed negative nucleocapsid antibodies. Half-medium replacement with IL-2 medium occurred on days 3 and 7. Germline values: CDR1 SGHRS, CDR2 YFSETQ. The CDR3 extends over 13 amino acids. The trim removed 4 bases at V and 6 bases at J, leaving 3 bases unmatched. As regards this clone: Antigen unknown.

Sequences were derived from CD4+ T cells from PBMCs cultured without peptide, sampled before COVID-19 vaccination. This chain joins TRBV5-1 and TRBJ2-2; 7 nucleotides agree with TRBD1. The TCR comes from a human donor who received a COVID-19 vaccine. The CDR3 DNA follows: TGCGCCAGCAGCCCCGACAGGGCCGGGGAGCTGTTTTTT. Amino acids: CASSPDRAGELFF.